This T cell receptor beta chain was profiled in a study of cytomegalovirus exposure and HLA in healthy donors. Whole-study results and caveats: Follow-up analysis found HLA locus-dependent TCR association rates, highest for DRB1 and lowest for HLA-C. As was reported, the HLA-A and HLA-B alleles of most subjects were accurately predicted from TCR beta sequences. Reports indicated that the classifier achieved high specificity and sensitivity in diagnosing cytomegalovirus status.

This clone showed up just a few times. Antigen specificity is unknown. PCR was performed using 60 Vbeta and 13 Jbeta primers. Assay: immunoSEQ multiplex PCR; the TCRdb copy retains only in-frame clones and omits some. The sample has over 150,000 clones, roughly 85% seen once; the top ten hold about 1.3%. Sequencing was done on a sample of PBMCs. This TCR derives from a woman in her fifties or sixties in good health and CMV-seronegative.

The CDR3, as DNA: TGTGCCAGCAGTCCGAGGGCCGAGAACACTGAAGCTTTCTTT. It is translated as CASSPRAENTEAFF. The rearrangement links TRBV27 to TRBJ1-1; no definite D call. The CDR3 totals 14 residues. Germline values: CDR1 MNHEY, CDR2 SMNVEV (reference sequence). Trimming took 5 bases from V and 1 from J, leaving 11 bases between them.